This paragraph covers one TCR beta chain sequence. The antigen it binds to is not known. The conserved phenylalanine or tryptophan is not found at the CDR3 terminus, so this likely reflects a read error. Trimming costs V 3 bases and J 2 bases, and their ends lie 8 bases apart. The germline V gene (reference sequence) gives CDR1 as SGHKS and CDR2 as YYEKEE. The CDR3 extends over 14 residues, inclusive of both ends. The read is trimmed to its CDR3 DNA, 42 bases read in frame from base 1. The sample originates from a study of T-cell reconstitution after alpha-beta-depleted transplantation in children (dated by TCRdb to about 2016). Turning to the overall study: The study quantitatively tracked T-cell immune reconstitution after TCRalphabeta/CD19-depleted allogeneic hematopoietic cell transplantation in children using TCR repertoire profiling.

Library method: PCR. The sequencing machine was an Illumina HiSeq 2500. To normalize quantification of the TCRbeta repertoire, the TCR libraries were built with molecular barcoding that relied on unique molecular identifiers. TCRdb passed the public sequencing reads through fastp at Q25 and MiXCR, retaining productive beta sequences. All rows with the same CDR3 protein become a single entry with the most common DNA and genes. This sample lists some 550,000 distinct CDR3 sequences; approximately 22% were detected once. The ten largest clones add up to 12% to 15% of the sample. Study-wide findings and limitations: In some patients, the high TCRbeta diversity seen at day 60 was put down to recipient T cells and intrathymic progenitors that had survived conditioning. Over the following months the frequencies of hyperexpanded clones went down, and after one year T-cell counts and TCRbeta diversity were mostly credited to newly produced T cells. About two months after transplant, the apparently early recovery of alphabetaT-cell counts reportedly depended on just several hundred clones that had expanded rapidly and came from non-depleted graft cells.

According to the study, the label for this sample's treatment or condition signals: allogeneic hematopoietic cell transplantation with graft depleted of TCRalphabeta T cells and CD19 B cells. Transplant recipients were children who received TCRalphabeta/CD19-depleted allogeneic hematopoietic cell grafts. The source was PBMCs, mostly from graft donor cells, collected 360 days after TCRalphabeta/CD19-depleted stem cell transplant. The chain is encoded by TRBV5-5 joined to TRBJ2-2; no confident D gene assignment can be made. The TCR sequence derives from a boy under three years old who had a stem cell transplant for acute myeloid leukemia, so the T cells may come from the graft donor. The base sequence is TGTGCCAGCAGCTGGGCGATCAACACCGGGGAGCTGTTTTGT. The resulting protein is CASSWAINTGELFC.